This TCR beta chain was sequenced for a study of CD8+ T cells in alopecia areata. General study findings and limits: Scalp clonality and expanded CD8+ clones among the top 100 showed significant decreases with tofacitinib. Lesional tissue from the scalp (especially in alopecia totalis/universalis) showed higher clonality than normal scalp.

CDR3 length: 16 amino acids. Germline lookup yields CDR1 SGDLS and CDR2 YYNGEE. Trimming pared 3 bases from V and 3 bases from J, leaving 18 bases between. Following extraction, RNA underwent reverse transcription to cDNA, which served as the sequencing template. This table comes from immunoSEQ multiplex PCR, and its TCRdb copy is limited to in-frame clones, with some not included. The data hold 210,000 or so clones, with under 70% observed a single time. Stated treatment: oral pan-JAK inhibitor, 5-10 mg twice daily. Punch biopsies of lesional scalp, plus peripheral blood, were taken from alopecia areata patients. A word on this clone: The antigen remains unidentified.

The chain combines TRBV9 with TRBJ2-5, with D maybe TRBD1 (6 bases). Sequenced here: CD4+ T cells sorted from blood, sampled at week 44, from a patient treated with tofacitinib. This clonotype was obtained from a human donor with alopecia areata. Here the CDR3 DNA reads TGTGCCAGCAGCGGACCTCAACAGGGTGGGGAAGAGACCCAGTACTTC. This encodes CASSGPQQGGEETQYF.